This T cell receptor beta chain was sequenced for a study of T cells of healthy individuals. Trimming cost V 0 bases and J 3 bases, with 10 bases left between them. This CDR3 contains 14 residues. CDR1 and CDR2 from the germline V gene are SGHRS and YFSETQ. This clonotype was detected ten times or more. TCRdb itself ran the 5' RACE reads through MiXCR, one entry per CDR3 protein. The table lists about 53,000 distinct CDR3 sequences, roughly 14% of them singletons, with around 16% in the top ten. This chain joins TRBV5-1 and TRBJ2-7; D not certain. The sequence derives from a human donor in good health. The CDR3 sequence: CASSLGGMNYEQYF. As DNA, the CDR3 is TGCGCCAGCAGCTTGGGGGGAATGAACTACGAGCAGTACTTC.